This paragraph reports one TCR beta chain. Its antigen is still unknown. Per-base qualities were not stored, and no clone one base away is much larger. These data belong to a study of cytomegalovirus exposure and HLA in healthy donors (dated by TCRdb to the late 2010s). About the study as a whole: An earlier analysis of 550 to 700 of the donors reported approximately 270 Gb of sequence data and around 120 million unique TCR beta sequences from about 200 million T cells. Because of strong linkage in the cohort, roughly five DR-DQ haplotypes were treated as single units for association and clustering. Alongside the repertoire data, information on donor age, sex, ethnicity and CMV serostatus was compiled. Of the 300 to 450 genotyped donors, 80% to 90% were placed in the genetic ancestry cluster associated with self-reported Caucasian donors. The study profiled the T cell repertoires of hundreds of subjects by immunosequencing and related them to cytomegalovirus serostatus. In addition to the first cohort of roughly 700 subjects, a separate validation cohort of some 120 different subjects was used. Every repertoire in the discovery cohort had been generated on one and the same sequencing platform. HLA typing covered class I and class II loci at four-digit resolution. Rather than using new phenotypic data, the later analysis identified candidate immune exposures from TCR beta sequences and from how often those sequences occurred across donors. The number of donors typed differed by locus, with roughly 629-640 for A, B, C, DRB1 and DQB1, 522 for DQA1, approximately 580 for DPA1, and over 400 for DPB1. The study was designed to test whether signatures of past pathogen exposure could be identified by cataloging public T cell receptors. In an earlier analysis of 587 of the donors, high-throughput TCR beta sequencing was used to judge whether each TCR beta V gene segment behaved as functional or pseudogenic. In a later analysis, previously published TCR beta repertoires from more than 500 donors were re-analyzed and high-resolution HLA genotyping was added so that TCR occurrence patterns could be studied. Among a few hundred genotyped donors of the cohort, an average of roughly 240,000 unique TCR beta nucleotide sequences were sequenced per donor, around 18% of them non-productive. About 280 gigabases of sequencing data and 70 million to 95 million unique TCR sequences made up an early release that covered around 640 HLA-typed donors. A later genetic analysis took genome-wide SNP genotypes for about 65% of the roughly 670 donors and used that subset as a discovery cohort. High-throughput TCR immunosequencing, statistical association of individual TCRs with disease status, and machine learning were combined to predict cytomegalovirus infection status.

Looking up the germline V gene yields CDR1 SQVTM and CDR2 ANQGSEA. The junction shows trimming of 7 bases on V and 2 bases on J, and the gene matches do not reach 10 bases of it. The CDR3 runs 15 residues from the cysteine to the phenylalanine. Only CDR3 DNA is held: 45 bases, read in frame from base 1. The library came from the immunoSEQ multiplex PCR assay. For the multiplex PCR, a mixture combining 60 forward primers for TCR Vbeta segments and 13 reverse primers for TCR Jbeta segments was used. A multiplex PCR assay on genomic DNA amplified the CDR3 region of rearranged TCR beta genes. The Illumina HiSeq System was used to sequence the amplified TCR beta libraries as 87-base-pair reads. The published analysis was carried out like this. Across the 670 or so repertoires, a later analysis counted roughly 84 million unique TCR beta chains, some 11 million of which were shared by at least two donors. Raw reads were error-corrected and collapsed into unique sequences by a nearest-neighbor algorithm in which closely related sequences were merged to remove PCR and sequencing errors. CDR3 sequences were aligned to IMGT reference sequences to assign V, D and J gene segments. For a sequence to be retained, at least a six-nucleotide match to both a V gene segment and a J gene segment was required. Rearrangements were classified as productive when the CDR3 lacked stop codons and remained in frame with V and J, and all other rearrangements were classified as non-productive. Following IMGT convention, CDR3 was defined as the stretch from the second conserved V-encoded cysteine to the conserved J-encoded phenylalanine. The earlier analysis of fewer than 700 of the donors excluded sequences that lacked an unambiguous match to a single V gene segment. In an earlier analysis of some 590 of the donors, a V segment was called functional when productive rearrangements were above 56.7%, and segregating when the standard deviation between donors exceeded 5%. A statistical classification framework was built for diagnosing cytomegalovirus status from the catalog of TCR beta chain sequences. In a later analysis, TCR nucleotide sequences were compared against IMGT/GENE-DB human TR gene sequences so that V and J genes could be assigned. In a later analysis, CDR3 sequences and most-parsimonious VDJ recombination scenarios were assigned using the TCRdist pipeline. In a later analysis, each TCR beta chain was defined by its CDR3 amino acid sequence together with its V-gene family, and reads without a unique V-gene family were excluded. As a way to deal with suspected cross-contamination and a sequencing artifact, a later analysis dropped 500 to 700 nucleotide sequences that were highly shared and had low generation probability. In a later analysis, a clonal expansion index was calculated for each public chain from normalized within-repertoire ranks of inferred template counts. Generation probabilities in a later analysis came from a VDJ recombination model fitted to out-of-frame rearrangements, and those results were checked against IGoR. Hypergeometric tests were used in a later analysis to score TCR-TCR, TCR-HLA and TCR-CMV co-occurrence, with a repertoire-size bias correction applied to the TCR pairs. False discovery rates were estimated in a later analysis by permuting HLA or CMV assignments 20 times. In a later analysis, co-occurring TCRs were grouped with DBSCAN, and TCRdist sequence similarity was added when clustering was performed within HLA-allele-positive subsets. For co-occurrence clustering, repertoires with fewer than 30,000 or more than 120,000 public chains were excluded, along with roughly 5 repertoires with anomalous nucleotide sharing. In TCRdb, the immuneACCESS table is reduced to in-frame sequences with V and J assigned. These tables do not hold every clone; where another copy was compared, an unresolved V gene accounts for under half, and the others remain unexplained. Clone size and V and J calls were adopted from that table, with D and trimming inferred from the DNA. Recorded for this sample are 200,000 or so clones; 75% to 90% of them occurred a single time. The ten biggest clones cover roughly 2.5% of the sample.

The cohort was made up of 500 to 850 healthy bone marrow donors. At the time of sampling, every cohort member was nominally healthy, though immune exposures that went unrecorded were likely present. The donor tested CMV seronegative, placing the donor among the 350 or so seronegative members of the cohort. Each donor provided a peripheral blood sample, and peripheral blood mononuclear cells were used for TCR beta sequencing. The Qiagen DNeasy Blood Extraction Kit was used to extract genomic DNA from the blood cell samples. Results the study describes overall, beyond this receptor: Linkage disequilibrium might explain the correlated functional status among segregating V segments, but an unknown experimental factor could not be excluded. Cytomegalovirus status was reported to be diagnosed by the classifier with high specificity and sensitivity in both the original and validation cohorts. Some IMGT-functional V segments, including TRBV6-2 and TRBV6-3, could not be told apart with the 87-base-pair reads, so those segments were excluded. In the study, around 150 TCR beta chains were listed as associated with cytomegalovirus. In a later analysis, several top co-occurrence clusters were reported to appear linked to parvovirus B19, influenza, CMV and Epstein-Barr virus. The sequencing pipeline was judged likely to have produced a cluster of highly shared sequence variants as a technical artifact. Because counts were too low, about 18 rarely observed V segments, including chromosome 9 orphons, were excluded from the earlier analysis of 500 to 700 of the donors. Strong co-occurrence of HLA alleles, especially DR and DQ, made assigning TCR associations to individual alleles difficult. In a later analysis, most CMV-associated TCR beta chains were found to appear HLA-restricted, with HLA associations seemingly driven largely by CMV exposure. Compared with the approximately 720-donor mean, donors in an Asian-associated ancestry cluster had fewer N-insertions in productive TCRs, according to a later genetic analysis. In vitro tests confirmed that a few of the cytomegalovirus-associated TCR beta chains recognize cytomegalovirus antigens. According to the authors, the approach could potentially be generalized to other disease states and immunological phenotypes. A further reported finding was that TCR beta sequences accurately predicted the HLA-A and HLA-B alleles for most subjects in the first cohort. Compared with equally common non-associated chains, HLA-associated TCR beta chains in a later analysis were more clonally expanded and had lower generation probabilities. Most TCR sequences were observed very rarely across donors, whereas some public TCRs were present in many individuals. A later genetic analysis associated a missense DCLRE1C variant with V-gene and J-gene trimming of TCR beta chains, and an independent cohort replicated the association. Because HLA typing was missing for some donors at each locus, association tests included only the typed subset. In this cohort, only TCR beta chains were sequenced, and detectable features were limited by the absence of alpha or paired-chain data. In a later analysis, some 17,000 TCR beta sequences were associated with specific HLA alleles at a false discovery rate of 0.05. A later analysis found that TCR association rates varied across HLA loci, with DRB1 alleles showing the most associated TCRs and HLA-C alleles the fewest. An earlier analysis of around 500 of the donors showed that most TCR beta V segments appeared in productive rearrangements either about 87% or about 30% of the time, which broadly matched IMGT annotations. For the cohort, immune exposure information was limited to CMV serostatus. Roughly uniform sequencing depth across donors was assumed in presence/absence analyses, although this assumption may not hold.

The sequencing input was PBMCs. The sequence was collected from a woman aged 40 to 55 in good health and CMV-seronegative. The rearrangement joined TRBV29-1 to TRBJ1-5, with 8 middle bases fitting TRBD1. The DNA sequence follows: TGCAGCGCAGCGACAGGGGACCCCCGCAATCAGCCCCAGCATTTT. The translation is CSAATGDPRNQPQHF.